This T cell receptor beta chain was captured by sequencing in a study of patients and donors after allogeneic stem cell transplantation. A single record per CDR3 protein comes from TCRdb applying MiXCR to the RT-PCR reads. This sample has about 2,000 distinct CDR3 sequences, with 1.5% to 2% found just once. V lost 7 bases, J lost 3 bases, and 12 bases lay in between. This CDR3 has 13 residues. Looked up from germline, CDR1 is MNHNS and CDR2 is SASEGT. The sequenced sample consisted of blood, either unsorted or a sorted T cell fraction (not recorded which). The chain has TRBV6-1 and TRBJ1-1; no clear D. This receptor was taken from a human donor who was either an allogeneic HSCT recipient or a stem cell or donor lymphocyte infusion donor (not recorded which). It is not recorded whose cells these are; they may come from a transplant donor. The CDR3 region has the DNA TGTGCCAGCATGTCCGGCTTGGACACTGAAGCTTTCTTT. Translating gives CASMSGLDTEAFF.